This T cell receptor beta chain originates from a study of cytomegalovirus exposure and HLA in healthy donors. Here immunoSEQ multiplex PCR was the method, and the copy in TCRdb shows in-frame clones only, minus some. Among about 140,000 clones listed, about 86% were seen once. Per germline, CDR1 SGHNT and CDR2 YYREEE (reference sequence). The CDR3 sequence is 15 residues long. Trimming took off 2 bases at V and 1 base at J, with 10 bases between the two ends. The V and J genes are TRBV5-4 and TRBJ2-1; tentative D call: TRBD2 (7 bases). The sequence was obtained from a man aged 18 to 29 in good health and CMV-seronegative. The sample consisted of PBMCs. CDR3 amino acids: CASSLGGASYNEQFF. CDR3 nucleotides: TGTGCCAGCAGCTTAGGGGGGGCATCCTACAATGAGCAGTTCTTC.